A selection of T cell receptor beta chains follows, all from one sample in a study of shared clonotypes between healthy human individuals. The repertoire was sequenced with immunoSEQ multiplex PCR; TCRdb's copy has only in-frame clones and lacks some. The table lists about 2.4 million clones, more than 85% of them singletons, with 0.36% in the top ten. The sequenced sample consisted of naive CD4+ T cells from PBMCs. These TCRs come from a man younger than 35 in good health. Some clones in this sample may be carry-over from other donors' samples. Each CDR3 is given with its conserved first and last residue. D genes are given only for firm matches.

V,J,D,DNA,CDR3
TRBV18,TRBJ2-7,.,TGTGCCAGCTCACGCCTCGGGGGCGGATTTTATTCGGGCTACGAGCAGTACTTC,CASSRLGGGFYSGYEQYF
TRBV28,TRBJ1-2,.,TGTGCCAGCAGTTTTATGGCGGGGCATAGCTACACCTTC,CASSFMAGHSYTF
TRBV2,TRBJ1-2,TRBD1,TGTGCCAGCAGCAAACAGGGGGTTAACTATGGCTACACCTTC,CASSKQGVNYGYTF
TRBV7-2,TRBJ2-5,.,TGTGCCAGCAGCTTACGGCTGAGCCAAGAGACCCAGTACTTC,CASSLRLSQETQYF
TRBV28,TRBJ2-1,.,TGTGCCAGCAACTTGTACAATGAGCAGTTCTTC,CASNLYNEQFF
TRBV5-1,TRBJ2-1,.,TGCGCCAGCAGCTTGGCTCCAGGGAGTTACAATGAGCAGTTCTTC,CASSLAPGSYNEQFF
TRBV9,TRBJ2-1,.,TGTGCCAGCAGCGTTTCCCAAGGGACAAACTCCTACAATGAGCAGTTCTTC,CASSVSQGTNSYNEQFF
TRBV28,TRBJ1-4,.,TGTGCCAGCAGTTCTCAGGGGAGGTATACTAATGAAAAACTGTTTTTT,CASSSQGRYTNEKLFF
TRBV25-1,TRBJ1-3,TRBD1,TGTGCCAGCAGCGTACGGGACAGGGAGAGTGTTGGAAACACCATATATTTT,CASSVRDRESVGNTIYF
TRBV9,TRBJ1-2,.,TGTGCCAGCAGCGTAGAGTCGGCGGCTGGCTACACCTTC,CASSVESAAGYTF
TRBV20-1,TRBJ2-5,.,TGCAGTGCTAGATTTGGGGAGACCCAGTACTTC,CSARFGETQYF
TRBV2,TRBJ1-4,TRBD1,TGTGCCAGCAGTCCCGACAGGGTGGAAAAACTGTTTTTT,CASSPDRVEKLFF
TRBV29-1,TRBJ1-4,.,TGCAGCGTTGGGGGGGGAGTCGGGGCTAATGAAAAACTGTTTTTT,CSVGGGVGANEKLFF
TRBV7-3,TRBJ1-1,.,TGTGCCAGCAGCTTAAGTGGGTGGGGGAACACTGAAGCTTTCTTT,CASSLSGWGNTEAFF
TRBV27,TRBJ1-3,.,TGTGCCAGCAGTCAATGGGCAGGGAGCTCTGGAAACACCATATATTTT,CASSQWAGSSGNTIYF
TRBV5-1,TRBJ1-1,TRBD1,TGCGCCAGCAGCGTAACAGGGGATGACACTGAAGCTTTCTTT,CASSVTGDDTEAFF
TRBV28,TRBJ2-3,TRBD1,TGTGCCAGCAGTCTGGCCGGACAGGGGCGACATACGCAGTATTTT,CASSLAGQGRHTQYF
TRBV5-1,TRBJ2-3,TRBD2,TGCGCCAGCGCTGGGGTCGGGAGGATCACAGATACGCAGTATTTT,CASAGVGRITDTQYF
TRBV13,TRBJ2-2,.,TGTGCCAGCAGCTTAGGACAGGCCGCCCAGTGGGCCGGGGAGCTGTTTTTT,CASSLGQAAQWAGELFF
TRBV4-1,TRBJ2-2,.,TGCGCCAGCAGCCAAGGCAGGCGGTCGAACACCGGGGAGCTGTTTTTT,CASSQGRRSNTGELFF
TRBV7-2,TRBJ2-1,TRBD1,TGTGCCAGCAGCTTAGTCCGGGACAGGGTGCATGAGCAGTTCTTC,CASSLVRDRVHEQFF
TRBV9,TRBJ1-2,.,TGTGCCAGCAGCGATCCGAGGGGGGAGAAAGGCTATGGCTACACCTTC,CASSDPRGEKGYGYTF
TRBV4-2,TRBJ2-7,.,TGTGCCAGCAGCCAGGAGAGGGTGGCCTCCTACGAGCAGTACTTC,CASSQERVASYEQYF
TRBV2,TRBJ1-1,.,TGTGCCAGCAGTGCTTTTGGGACACTGAACACTGAAGCTTTCTTT,CASSAFGTLNTEAFF
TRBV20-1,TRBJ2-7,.,TGCAGTGCTGAACGGGGATACGAGCAGTACTTC,CSAERGYEQYF
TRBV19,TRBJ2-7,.,TGTGCCAGTATTTGGGGCGGCGAGCAGTACTTC,CASIWGGEQYF
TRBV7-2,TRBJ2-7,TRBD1,TGTGCCAGCAGCTCAGGACAGGGGCCCTACGAGCAGTACTTC,CASSSGQGPYEQYF
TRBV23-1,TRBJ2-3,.,TGCGCCAGCAGTCATTTCAGGGGACTAAGCACAGATACGCAGTATTTT,CASSHFRGLSTDTQYF
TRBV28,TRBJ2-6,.,TGTGCCAGCAGTCCTTCCCCCGCTGGGGCCAACGTCCTGACTTTC,CASSPSPAGANVLTF
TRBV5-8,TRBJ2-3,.,TGTGCCAGCAGCTTAAACCCCAGAAGCACAGATACGCAGTATTTT,CASSLNPRSTDTQYF
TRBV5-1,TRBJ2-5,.,TGCGCCAGCAGCGCCCAGGGAGCGGAAGAGACCCAGTACTTC,CASSAQGAEETQYF
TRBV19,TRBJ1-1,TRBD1,TGTGCCAGTAGTAACAGGGGGTTGAACACTGAAGCTTTCTTT,CASSNRGLNTEAFF
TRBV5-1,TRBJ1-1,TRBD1,TGCGCCAGCAGCTCGGACAGGCCCATGAACACTGAAGCTTTCTTT,CASSSDRPMNTEAFF
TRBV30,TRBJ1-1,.,TGTGCCTGGAGGCCCAAAAACACTGAAGCTTTCTTT,CAWRPKNTEAFF
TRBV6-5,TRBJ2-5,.,TGTGCCAGCAGTCTAGGACGGATGGAGACCCAGTACTTC,CASSLGRMETQYF
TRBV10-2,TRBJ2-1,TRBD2,TGCGCCAGCAGTGGGGGACTAGCGGGACGGGGGAATGAGCAGTTCTTC,CASSGGLAGRGNEQFF
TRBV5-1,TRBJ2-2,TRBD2,TGCGCCAGCAGCTGGGACTACTCCACCGGGGAGCTGTTTTTT,CASSWDYSTGELFF
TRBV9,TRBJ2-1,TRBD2,TGTGCCAGCAGCGCGACTAGCGGGCCCATCGATGAGCAGTTCTTC,CASSATSGPIDEQFF
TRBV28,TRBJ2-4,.,TGTGCCAGCAGTCTTCCGGGACTAGCCAAAAACATTCAGTACTTC,CASSLPGLAKNIQYF
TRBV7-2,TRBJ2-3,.,TGTGCCAGCAGCTTAGGGATCGGTGGGAGCGAGGATACGCAGTATTTT,CASSLGIGGSEDTQYF
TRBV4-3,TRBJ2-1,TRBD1,TGCGCCAGCAGCCAAGCATACAGGGGTGAGCAGTTCTTC,CASSQAYRGEQFF